This T cell receptor beta chain was sequenced during a study of cytomegalovirus exposure and HLA in healthy donors. Study results and caveats: For most TCR sequences rarity was the rule, although some public TCRs occurred in many donors. Cytomegalovirus association was listed for 150 to 200 TCR beta chains. Specific recognition of CMV antigens was confirmed in vitro for a few chains (all CMV-associated).

Use of 60 Vbeta and 13 Jbeta primers characterized the PCR. Sequencing was performed with immunoSEQ multiplex PCR; in TCRdb, only in-frame clones are kept and a portion is missing. The profile shows fewer than 200,000 clones, about four fifths of them singletons. On this clone itself: Its antigen remains unidentified.

The TCR originated in a woman aged 45-59 years in good health and CMV-seronegative. The sequencing sample was made of PBMCs.

DNA of the CDR3: TGTGCCAGCAGTTACACCCAGTACACCGGGGAGCTGTTTTTT. This translates into CASSYTQYTGELFF. The chain couples TRBV6-6 to TRBJ2-2; D unclear. The CDR3 covers 14 residues. V gave up 2 bases and J gave up 3 bases, with 7 bases separating them. Germline CDR1 and CDR2: MNHNY and SVGAGI (reference sequence).